This is a list of T cell receptor beta chains from one sample in a study of blood T cell repertoires in COVID-19. TCRdb keeps only in-frame clones here, not all; method: immunoSEQ multiplex PCR. The table records hundreds of thousands of clones, about four fifths of them present only once. Input material: peripheral blood. The receptors come from an elderly man with acute or convalescent COVID-19. Both conserved end residues are part of each CDR3. D genes are given only for firm matches. Not all rows give a size; the values are once, few, many and, for expanded clones, a class.

j_call	clone_size	d_call	v_call	cdr3_aa	cdr3_nt
TRBJ2-1	NA	NA	TRBV7-9	CASSFPEGNNEQFF	TGTGCCAGCAGCTTCCCAGAGGGCAACAATGAGCAGTTCTTC
TRBJ2-2	NA	TRBD1	TRBV24-1	CATSDLGQGAGELFF	TGTGCCACCAGTGATTTGGGACAGGGTGCCGGGGAGCTGTTTTTT
TRBJ1-6	few	NA	TRBV5-6	CASSSSGTHYNSPLHF	TGTGCCAGCAGCTCGTCCGGGACTCACTATAATTCACCCCTCCACTTT
TRBJ1-2	once	TRBD1	TRBV4-1	CASSQSTGGMSYGYTF	TGCGCCAGCAGCCAGTCCACAGGGGGAATGAGCTATGGCTACACCTTC
TRBJ2-4	few	NA	TRBV28	CASSRENIQYF	TGTGCCAGCAGTCGGGAAAACATTCAGTACTTC
TRBJ1-1	once	NA	TRBV10-3	CAIRANEQGPEAFF	TGTGCCATCAGAGCGAATGAGCAGGGCCCTGAAGCTTTCTTT
TRBJ2-5	NA	NA	TRBV3-1/TRBV3-2	CASSHRGGLAETQYF	TGTGCCAGCAGCCACCGAGGCGGACTGGCGGAGACCCAGTACTTC
TRBJ2-3	once	TRBD1	TRBV5-1	CASGIGQGVGTQYF	TGCGCCAGCGGAATAGGACAGGGTGTGGGTACGCAGTATTTT
TRBJ1-3	NA	NA	TRBV5-1	CASSPGENGNTIYF	TGCGCCAGCAGCCCCGGGGAGAATGGAAACACCATATATTTT
TRBJ2-5	NA	TRBD1	TRBV3-1/TRBV3-2	CASSQEQRGLETQYF	TGTGCCAGCAGCCAAGAACAGAGGGGGCTGGAGACCCAGTACTTC
TRBJ1-5	NA	NA	TRBV10-3	CAISRESNQPQHF	TGTGCCATCAGCCGGGAGAGCAATCAGCCCCAGCATTTT
TRBJ1-1	few	NA	TRBV4-1	CASSRQARTEAFF	TGCGCCAGCAGCCGGCAGGCGCGCACTGAAGCTTTCTTT
TRBJ2-7	NA	NA	TRBV11-2	CASSRGTVEYEQYF	TGTGCCAGCAGCCGCGGGACAGTCGAGTACGAGCAGTACTTC
TRBJ1-5	NA	NA	TRBV5-5	CASSLTEGTHSNQPQHF	TGTGCCAGCAGCCTAACGGAGGGGACGCATAGCAATCAGCCCCAGCATTTT
TRBJ2-3	NA	NA	TRBV6-6	CASRPLGGEGDTQYF	TGTGCCAGCAGACCCTTAGGGGGGGAAGGAGATACGCAGTATTTT
TRBJ2-3	few	TRBD2	TRBV7-9	CASSTFSGGFTDTQYF	TGTGCCAGCAGCACCTTTAGCGGGGGTTTCACAGATACGCAGTATTTT